One sample yielded the 5 T cell receptor beta chains listed below, sequenced in a study of blood T cell repertoires in COVID-19. Using immunoSEQ multiplex PCR, the repertoire was profiled, and TCRdb retains in-frame clones only, with some absent. The sample yields around 40,000 clones, 79% seen once. Material for sequencing was peripheral blood. All receptors derive from a man in his 70s with acute or convalescent COVID-19.

This rearrangement joins TRBV6-5 to TRBJ1-2; D is unresolved. This CDR3 comprises 14 residues. Germline V CDR1 and CDR2: MNHEY, SVGAGI. The V end lost 0 bases, the J end lost 4 bases, and 9 bases lay between the germline ends. The CDR3 loop is CASSYSRAGYGYTF. In DNA, the CDR3 is TGTGCCAGCAGTTACTCGAGGGCAGGCTATGGCTACACCTTC.

This clone has only a few counts. V usage is TRBV7-9 and J usage is TRBJ1-4; D is unresolved. Germline-derived CDR1 and CDR2 are SEHNR and FQNEAQ (reference sequence). Trimming stripped 5 bases from V and 3 bases from J, with 10 bases between. This CDR3 contains 14 residues. This CDR3 reads CASSVRGANEKLFF. DNA for the CDR3: TGTGCCAGCAGCGTCCGGGGAGCTAATGAAAAACTGTTTTTT.

The chain recombines TRBV19 with TRBJ1-2; D is unresolved. CDR1 is LNHDA and CDR2 is SQIVND in the germline V gene (reference sequence). V was trimmed by 7 bases and J by 0 bases, leaving 9 bases between them. This CDR3 comprises 13 residues. The CDR3 DNA is TGTGCCAGTAAAACGACAACTAACTATGGCTACACCTTC. It specifies CASKTTTNYGYTF.

The chain links TRBV28 to TRBJ2-7; 7 bases line up with TRBD2. V was clipped by 7 bases and J by 5 bases; unmatched bases: 11. Germline loops: CDR1 MDHEN, CDR2 SYDVKM. This CDR3 comprises 14 residues. CDR3 nucleotides: TGTGCCAGCATTGATGGCGGGAGAATTCACGAGCAGTACTTC. Protein product: CASIDGGRIHEQYF.

The V call is TRBV4-1, the J call TRBJ2-7; a possible D gene is TRBD2 (5 bases). The CDR3 spans 16 residues. The germline V gene encodes CDR1 MGHRA and CDR2 YSYEKL. The ends were cut back, 6 bases at V and 0 bases at J, with 18 bases in the middle. CDR3 in amino acids: CASRRDPNGGSYEQYF. CDR3 DNA sequence: TGCGCCAGCAGACGAGACCCGAATGGAGGCTCCTACGAGCAGTACTTC.